A selection of T cell receptor beta chains follows, all from one sample in a study of cytomegalovirus exposure and HLA in healthy donors. The assay was immunoSEQ multiplex PCR, and TCRdb's table has in-frame clones only and misses some. The sample shows over 150,000 clones, roughly 90% of them seen only once. The sequencing input was PBMCs. These receptors came from a woman aged 18-29 years in good health and CMV-seropositive. Both conserved end residues are part of each CDR3. A D gene is named only where the DNA matches it firmly. The size of a clone is reported for some rows only, either as once, few or many, or as a class for expanded clones.

V gene	J gene	clone size	D gene	CDR3 protein	CDR3 DNA
TRBV6-5	TRBJ1-5	NA	NA	CASSRQGGQPQHF	TGTGCCAGCAGTAGGCAGGGAGGTCAGCCCCAGCATTTT
TRBV7-2	TRBJ1-5	NA	TRBD1	CASSHAGGGNQPQHF	TGTGCCAGCAGTCATGCAGGGGGCGGCAATCAGCCCCAGCATTTT
TRBV2	TRBJ1-2	NA	NA	CASSGQVYGYTF	TGTGCCAGCAGTGGACAGGTCTATGGCTACACCTTC
TRBV10-1	TRBJ2-2	NA	NA	CASSEDRGPTGELFF	TGCGCCAGCAGTGAAGATCGGGGTCCCACCGGGGAGCTGTTTTTT
TRBV2	TRBJ2-7	NA	TRBD2	CASKGNLAGGQYF	TGTGCCAGCAAGGGAAATCTAGCGGGAGGGCAGTACTTC
TRBV7-6	TRBJ2-7	NA	NA	CASSSQVTTYEQYF	TGTGCCAGCAGCTCGCAGGTGACGACCTACGAGCAGTACTTC
TRBV4-2	TRBJ2-7	NA	NA	CASSQDYSYEQYF	TGTGCCAGCAGCCAAGATTACAGCTACGAGCAGTACTTC
TRBV2	TRBJ1-2	NA	TRBD1	CASSVGQLNYGYTF	TGTGCCAGCAGTGTGGGACAGCTAAACTATGGCTACACCTTC
TRBV5-1	TRBJ2-2	once	TRBD2	CASSPVGLAGPTGELFF	TGCGCCAGCAGCCCAGTGGGACTAGCGGGACCCACCGGGGAGCTGTTTTTT
TRBV6-5	TRBJ2-7	NA	TRBD1	CASSYGTVYEQYF	TGTGCCAGCAGTTACGGGACAGTATACGAGCAGTACTTC
TRBV5-1	TRBJ2-7	NA	NA	CASSLSGESDEQYF	TGCGCCAGCAGCTTGTCGGGAGAAAGTGACGAGCAGTACTTC